The 22 T cell receptor beta chains below come from one sample, sequenced in a study of T cell responses to AZD1222 COVID-19 vaccine. The table came from immunoSEQ multiplex PCR; TCRdb's copy has only in-frame clones and leaves some out. The sample shows roughly 180,000 clones, 90% to 95% of them seen only once. The material was peripheral blood, obtained 28 days after the second AZD1222 dose. These receptors were collected from an adult who received the AZD1222 COVID-19 vaccine.

This clone was seen once. The V and J genes are TRBV29-1 and TRBJ2-3; D unclear. The CDR3 sequence is 10 residues long. CDR1 and CDR2 from the germline V gene are SQVTM and ANQGSEA. CDR3 coding DNA: TGCGCGCACCGCACAGATACGCAGTATTTT. As protein: CAHRTDTQYF.

This chain joins TRBV5-3 and TRBJ2-7, with 12 bases identical to TRBD2. TRBV5-3 is known as an ORF, though its function is uncertain. V was clipped by 3 bases and J by 5 bases; unmatched bases: 6. This CDR3 region has 15 residues. CDR3 DNA: TGTGCCAGAAGCTGTTTCACTAGCGGGAGGAACGAGCAGTACTTC. It yields the protein CARSCFTSGRNEQYF.

The V and J genes are TRBV14 and TRBJ2-5; no reliable D call. The CDR3 loop spans 12 amino acids. V shed 3 bases and J shed 5 bases, with 7 bases lying between them. Looked up from germline, CDR1 is SGHDN and CDR2 is FVKESK. For the CDR3, the DNA is TGTGCCAGCAGCCATCCCCCGGAGACCCAGTACTTC. Residues: CASSHPPETQYF.

This chain links TRBV11-2 with TRBJ1-2; TRBD1 matches 7 bases. The CDR3 runs 14 residues. The V gene end was trimmed by 5 bases and the J gene end by 6 bases; junction bases not matched to a gene: 9. Germline V gives CDR1 SGHAT, CDR2 FQNNGV. The CDR3 here is CASSPIRTGDGYTF. In DNA form, the CDR3 reads TGTGCCAGCAGCCCAATTCGGACAGGAGATGGCTACACCTTC. The full variable domain, completed using reference TRBV11-2 and TRBJ1-2, is EAGVAQSPRYKIIEKRQSVAFWCNPISGHATLYWYQQILGQGPKLLIQFQNNGVVDDSQLPKDRFSAERLKGVDSTLKIQPAKLEDSAVYLCASSPIRTGDGYTFGSGTRLTVV.

V usage is TRBV7-2 and J usage is TRBJ1-2, with D possibly TRBD1 on 6 matching bases. Trimming took off 0 bases at V and 2 bases at J, with 7 bases between the two ends. Germline V gives CDR1 SGHTA, CDR2 FQGNSA. The CDR3 loop spans 14 amino acids. CDR3 bases: TGTGCCAGCAGCTTAGCCACAGGGAACTATGGCTACACCTTC. Amino acids: CASSLATGNYGYTF.

This chain links TRBV10-3 with TRBJ1-2, with a weak D call TRBD1 (5 bases). CDR1 and CDR2 from the germline V gene are ENHRY and SYGVKD. This CDR3 is built from 14 residues. V lost 2 bases to trimming and J lost 4 bases, with 11 bases between them. For the CDR3, the DNA is TGTGCCATCAGTGAGACTCAGGGTGGCTATGGCTACACCTTC. Translation gives CAISETQGGYGYTF.

V is TRBV6-2 or TRBV6-3 and J is TRBJ1-1; D remains unclear. Trimming pared 2 bases from V and 6 bases from J, leaving 13 bases between. Germline CDR1 reads MNHEY; CDR2 reads SVGEGT. The CDR3 extends over 14 amino acids. CDR3 protein: CASSYVQAGSEAFF. For the CDR3, the DNA is TGTGCCAGCAGTTACGTCCAAGCGGGTTCTGAAGCTTTCTTT.

The count of this clone is one. The gene calls are TRBV19 and TRBJ1-4; 7 nucleotides match TRBD1. The length of the CDR3 is 15 residues. CDR1 LNHDA and CDR2 SQIVND come from the germline V gene (reference sequence). V gave up 4 bases and J gave up 5 bases; unmatched junction bases: 7. CDR3 nucleotides: TGTGCCAGTAGTAGACCCGGGACAGTGAATGAAAAACTGTTTTTT. Translation: CASSRPGTVNEKLFF.

The chain employs TRBV9 and TRBJ2-2; D ambiguous. Trimming took off 5 bases at V and 2 bases at J, with 4 bases between the two ends. This CDR3 has 12 amino acids. Germline values: CDR1 SGDLS, CDR2 YYNGEE. The CDR3 sequence is CASSENTGELFF. The CDR3 DNA sequence: TGTGCCAGCAGTGAAAACACCGGGGAGCTGTTTTTT.

This chain links TRBV4-3 with TRBJ2-7; D is unclear. The CDR3 totals 14 residues. V dropped 3 bases and J dropped 0 bases, with 9 bases sitting between them. CDR1 LGHNA and CDR2 YSLEER come from the germline V gene. In DNA, the CDR3 is TGCGCCAGCAGCCACAGTACGGACTCCTACGAGCAGTACTTC. This encodes CASSHSTDSYEQYF.

This chain connects TRBV19 to TRBJ2-1; tentatively, D is TRBD2 (6 bases). This CDR3 has 14 residues. Trimming took off 11 bases at V and 0 bases at J, with 14 bases between the two ends. CDR1 is LNHDA and CDR2 is SQIVND in the germline V gene (reference sequence). The CDR3 here is CAAAQTSSYNEQFF. CDR3 DNA: TGTGCCGCCGCCCAGACTAGCTCCTACAATGAGCAGTTCTTC.

The chain uses TRBV15 and TRBJ1-3; no definite D call. The V and J ends lost 0 bases and 2 bases respectively, with 5 bases between them. The CDR3 runs 14 residues. The germline gives CDR1 LNHNV, CDR2 YYDKDF (reference sequence). The CDR3 nucleotides are TGTGCCACCAGCAGAGAGCAACCTGGAAACACCATATATTTT. Residues: CATSREQPGNTIYF.

This rearrangement joins TRBV21-1 to TRBJ1-5. TRBV21-1 is marked as a pseudogene. There are 20 residues in the CDR3. The CDR3 nucleotides read TGTGCCAGCAGCTCCCCCCCGGAACCCAAGGGGAGAGATAGCAATCAGCCCCAGCATTTT. It translates to CASSSPPEPKGRDSNQPQHF.

This rearrangement joins TRBV19 to TRBJ2-7; unclear D gene. Germline V gene sequence: CDR1 LNHDA, CDR2 SQIVND (reference sequence). The CDR3 sequence is 14 residues long. The V gene lost 3 bases and the J gene lost 1 base, with 10 bases spanning the gap. CDR3 in amino acids: CASSIGLESYEQYF. The DNA of the CDR3 is TGTGCCAGTAGTATCGGCCTAGAATCCTACGAGCAGTACTTC.

In this sample, this clone turned up a few times. The V and J genes are TRBV4-2 and TRBJ2-3, with D tentatively TRBD2 (6 bases). CDR3 size: 15 residues. Trimming left V 0 bases short and J 6 bases short, with 13 bases between. The germline V gene has CDR1 LGHNA and CDR2 YNFKEQ. The CDR3 reads CASSQDGPGDDTQYF. The CDR3 bases are TGTGCCAGCAGCCAAGACGGCCCGGGAGACGATACGCAGTATTTT.

The chain has TRBV25-1 and TRBJ2-3, with 11 bases aligning to TRBD2. Trimming took 2 bases from V and 4 from J; bases not matched to a gene: 5. The CDR3 is 16 amino acids. CDR1 MGHDK and CDR2 SYGVNS come from the germline V gene. The CDR3 spells CASSESSGRAADTQYF. The DNA for the CDR3 is TGTGCCAGCAGTGAAAGTAGCGGGAGGGCAGCAGATACGCAGTATTTT.

V and J are TRBV5-1 and TRBJ2-5, with a possible D match to TRBD1 (5 bases). This CDR3 region has 14 residues. Trimming left V 4 bases short and J 5 bases short, with 15 bases between. Germline V lookup: CDR1 SGHRS, CDR2 YFSETQ. The CDR3, as DNA: TGCGCCAGCAGCGTGGACAACATCGGGGAGACCCAGTACTTC. Its protein is CASSVDNIGETQYF.

The chain employs TRBV6-5 and TRBJ1-2, with a tentative D call TRBD1 (6 bases). Per germline, CDR1 MNHEY and CDR2 SVGAGI. The CDR3 is made up of 13 amino acids. Deletions cut 5 bases from V and 3 bases from J, with 10 bases between. Written as DNA, the CDR3 is TGTGCCAGCAGTACAGGGAGGGACTATGGCTACACCTTC. Protein product: CASSTGRDYGYTF.

This clone was picked up one time. The rearrangement links TRBV5-5 to TRBJ2-7; D is unresolved. The CDR3 length is 14 residues. Trimming removed 2 bases at V and 1 base at J, with 10 bases between. Germline lookup yields CDR1 SGHKS and CDR2 YYEKEE (reference sequence). CDR3 amino acids: CASSFSTESYEQYF. The CDR3, as DNA: TGTGCCAGCAGCTTCTCGACGGAGTCCTACGAGCAGTACTTC.

This clone was detected only a few times. The chain uses TRBV19 and TRBJ1-6, with 9 bases matching TRBD1. This CDR3 is built from 14 residues. The germline V gene encodes CDR1 LNHDA and CDR2 SQIVND (reference sequence). Trimming at V came to 2 bases and at J to 16 bases, leaving 9 bases not matched to a gene. The CDR3 reads CASSIRDREGRLHF. Written as DNA, the CDR3 is TGTGCCAGTAGTATACGGGACAGGGAAGGCCGGCTCCACTTT. Full variable domain (remainder filled in from reference TRBV19 and TRBJ1-6): DGGITQSPKYLFRKEGQNVTLSCEQNLNHDAMYWYRQDPGQGLRLIYYSQIVNDFQKGDIAEGYSVSREKKESFPLTVTSAQKNPTAFYLCASSIRDREGRLHFGNGTRLTVT.

The chain links TRBV15 to TRBJ1-1; no firm D call. CDR1 and CDR2 from the germline V gene are LNHNV and YYDKDF (reference sequence). This CDR3 comprises 14 residues. V was clipped by 3 bases and J by 1 base, with 9 bases between them. CDR3 in amino acids: CATSRDRPNTEAFF. CDR3 coding DNA: TGTGCCACCAGCAGGGACCGACCGAACACTGAAGCTTTCTTT.

The V call is TRBV7-9, the J call TRBJ2-2; D is unresolved. Looked up from germline, CDR1 is SEHNR and CDR2 is FQNEAQ (reference sequence). V lost 2 bases and J lost 6, with 22 bases in between. The CDR3 spans 18 residues. CDR3 in amino acids: CASSLRFLRLQIPGELFF. CDR3 sequence (DNA): TGTGCCAGCAGCTTACGCTTTTTGAGACTCCAGATCCCCGGGGAGCTGTTTTTT.